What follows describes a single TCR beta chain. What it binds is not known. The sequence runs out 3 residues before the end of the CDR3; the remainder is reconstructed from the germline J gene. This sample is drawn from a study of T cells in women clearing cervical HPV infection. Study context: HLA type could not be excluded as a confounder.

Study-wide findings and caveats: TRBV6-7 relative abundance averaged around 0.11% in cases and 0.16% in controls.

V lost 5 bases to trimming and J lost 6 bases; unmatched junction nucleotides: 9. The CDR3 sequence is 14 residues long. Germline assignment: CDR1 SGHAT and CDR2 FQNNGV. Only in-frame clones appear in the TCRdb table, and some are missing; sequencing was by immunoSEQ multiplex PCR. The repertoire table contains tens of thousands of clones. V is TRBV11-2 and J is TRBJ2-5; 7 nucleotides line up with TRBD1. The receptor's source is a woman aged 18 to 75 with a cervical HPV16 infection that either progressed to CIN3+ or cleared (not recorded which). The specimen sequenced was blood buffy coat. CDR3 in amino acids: CASSPSQGSQTQYF. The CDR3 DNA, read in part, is TGTGCCAGCAGCCCCTCACAGGGGTCGCAGACC.